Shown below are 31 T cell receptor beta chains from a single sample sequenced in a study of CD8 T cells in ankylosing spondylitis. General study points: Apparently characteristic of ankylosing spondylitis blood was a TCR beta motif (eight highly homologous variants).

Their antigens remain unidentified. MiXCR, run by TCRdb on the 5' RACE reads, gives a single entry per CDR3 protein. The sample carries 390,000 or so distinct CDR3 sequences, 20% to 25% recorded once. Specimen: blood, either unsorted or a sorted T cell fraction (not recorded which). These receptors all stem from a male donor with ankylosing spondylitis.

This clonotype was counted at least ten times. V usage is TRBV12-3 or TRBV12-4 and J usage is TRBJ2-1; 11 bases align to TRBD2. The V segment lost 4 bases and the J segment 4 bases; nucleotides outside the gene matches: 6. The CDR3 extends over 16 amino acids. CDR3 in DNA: TGTGCCAGCAGTTCCTACGGGACTAGCGGTTACAATGAGCAGTTCTTC. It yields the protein CASSSYGTSGYNEQFF.

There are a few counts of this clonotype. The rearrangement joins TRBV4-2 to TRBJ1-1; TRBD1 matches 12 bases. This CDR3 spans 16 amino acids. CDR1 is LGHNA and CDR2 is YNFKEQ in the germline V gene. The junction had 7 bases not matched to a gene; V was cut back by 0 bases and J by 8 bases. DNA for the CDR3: TGTGCCAGCAGCCAAGATACGGGACAGGGGGCTCGGGAAGCTTTCTTT. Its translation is CASSQDTGQGAREAFF.

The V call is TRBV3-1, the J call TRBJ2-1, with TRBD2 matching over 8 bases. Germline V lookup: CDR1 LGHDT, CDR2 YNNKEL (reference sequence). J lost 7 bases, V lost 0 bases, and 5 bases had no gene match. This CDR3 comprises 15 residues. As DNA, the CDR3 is TGTGCCAGCAGCCAAGAGGGACTAGGCGGTAATGAGCAGTTCTTC. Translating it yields CASSQEGLGGNEQFF.

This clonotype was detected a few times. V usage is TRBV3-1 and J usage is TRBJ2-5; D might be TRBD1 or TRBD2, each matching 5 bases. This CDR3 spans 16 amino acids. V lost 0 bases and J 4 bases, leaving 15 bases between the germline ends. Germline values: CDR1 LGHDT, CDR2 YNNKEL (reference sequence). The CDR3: CASSQETPSRGETQYF. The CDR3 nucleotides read TGTGCCAGCAGCCAAGAAACACCCTCGAGGGGAGAGACCCAGTACTTC.

The CDR3 DNA is TGTGCCAGCGGACAGTTGGCGGGGCAAACGGAGACCCAGTACTTC. Protein product: CASGQLAGQTETQYF. V usage is TRBV28 and J usage is TRBJ2-5; D possibly uses TRBD1 or TRBD2 (6 bases each). Per germline, CDR1 MDHEN and CDR2 SYDVKM. V lost 8 bases and J 5 bases, leaving 21 bases between the germline ends. The CDR3 contains 15 residues. The full variable domain, in which reference TRBV28 and TRBJ2-5 provide the parts outside the CDR3, is DVKVTQSSRYLVKRTGEKVFLECVQDMDHENMFWYRQDPGLGLRLIYFSYDVKMKEKGDIPEGYSVSREKKERFSLILESASTNQTSMYLCASGQLAGQTETQYFGPGTRLLVL.

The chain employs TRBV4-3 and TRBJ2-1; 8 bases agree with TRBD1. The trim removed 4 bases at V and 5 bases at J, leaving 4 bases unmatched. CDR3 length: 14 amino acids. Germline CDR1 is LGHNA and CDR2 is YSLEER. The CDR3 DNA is TGCGCCAGCAGCCCGGGGACAGGTCACAATGAGCAGTTCTTC. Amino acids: CASSPGTGHNEQFF.

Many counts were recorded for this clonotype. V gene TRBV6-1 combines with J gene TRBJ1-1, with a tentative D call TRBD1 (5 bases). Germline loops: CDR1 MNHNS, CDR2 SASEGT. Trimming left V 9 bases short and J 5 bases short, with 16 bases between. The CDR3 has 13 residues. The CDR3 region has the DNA TGTGCCAGTATAAGATCTCAGGGTACTGAAGCTTTCTTT. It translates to CASIRSQGTEAFF.

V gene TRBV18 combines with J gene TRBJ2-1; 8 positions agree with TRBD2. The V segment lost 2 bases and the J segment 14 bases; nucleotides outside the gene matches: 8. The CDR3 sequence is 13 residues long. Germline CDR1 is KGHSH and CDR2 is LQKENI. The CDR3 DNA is TGTGCCAGCTCACCAAATGTGGGACTAGGAGAGTTCTTC. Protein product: CASSPNVGLGEFF. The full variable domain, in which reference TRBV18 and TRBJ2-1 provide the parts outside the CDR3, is NAGVMQNPRHLVRRRGQEARLRCSPMKGHSHVYWYRQLPEEGLKFMVYLQKENIIDESGMPKERFSAEFPKEGPSILRIQQVVRGDSAAYFCASSPNVGLGEFFGPGTRLTVL.

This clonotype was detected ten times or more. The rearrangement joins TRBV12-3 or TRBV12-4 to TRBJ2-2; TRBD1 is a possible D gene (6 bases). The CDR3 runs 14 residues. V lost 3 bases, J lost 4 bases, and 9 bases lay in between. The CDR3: CASSFQGFTGELFF. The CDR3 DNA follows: TGTGCCAGCAGTTTCCAGGGGTTCACCGGGGAGCTGTTTTTT.

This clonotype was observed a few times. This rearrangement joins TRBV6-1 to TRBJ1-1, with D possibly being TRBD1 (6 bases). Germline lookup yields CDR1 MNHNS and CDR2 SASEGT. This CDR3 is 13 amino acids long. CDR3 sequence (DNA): TGTGTCTCCGGGGGGCTGACGAACACTGAAGCTTTCTTT. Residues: CVSGGLTNTEAFF.

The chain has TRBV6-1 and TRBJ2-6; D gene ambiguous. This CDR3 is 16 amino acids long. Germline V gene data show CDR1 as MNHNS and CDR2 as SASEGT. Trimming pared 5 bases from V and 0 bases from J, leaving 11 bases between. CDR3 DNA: TGTGCCAGCAGTAAGCCGCGGAGCTCTGGGGCCAACGTCCTGACTTTC. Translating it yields CASSKPRSSGANVLTF.

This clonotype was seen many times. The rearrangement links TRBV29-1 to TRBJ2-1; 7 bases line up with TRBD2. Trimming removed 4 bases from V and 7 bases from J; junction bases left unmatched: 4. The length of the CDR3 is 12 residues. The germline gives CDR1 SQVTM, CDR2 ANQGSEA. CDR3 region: CSVGRGGNEQFF. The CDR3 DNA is TGCAGCGTTGGAAGGGGAGGGAATGAGCAGTTCTTC.

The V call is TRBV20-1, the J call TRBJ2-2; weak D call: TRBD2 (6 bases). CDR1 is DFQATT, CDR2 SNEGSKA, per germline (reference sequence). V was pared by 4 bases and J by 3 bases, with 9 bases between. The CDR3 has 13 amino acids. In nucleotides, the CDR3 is TGCAGTGCTACTAGCGCCTACACCGGGGAGCTGTTTTTT. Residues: CSATSAYTGELFF.

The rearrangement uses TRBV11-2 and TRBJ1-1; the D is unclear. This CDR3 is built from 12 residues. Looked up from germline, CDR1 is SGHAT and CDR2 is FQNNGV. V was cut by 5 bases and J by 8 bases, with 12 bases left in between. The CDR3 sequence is CASSQIGREAFF. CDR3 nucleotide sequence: TGTGCCAGCAGCCAGATTGGGCGAGAAGCTTTCTTT.

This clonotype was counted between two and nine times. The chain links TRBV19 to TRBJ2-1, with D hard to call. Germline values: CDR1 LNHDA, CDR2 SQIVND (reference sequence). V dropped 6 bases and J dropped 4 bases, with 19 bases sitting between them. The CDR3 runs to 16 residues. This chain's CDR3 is CASSHPPRGRYNEQFF. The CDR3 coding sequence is TGTGCCAGTAGCCATCCACCCAGAGGTCGATACAATGAGCAGTTCTTC.

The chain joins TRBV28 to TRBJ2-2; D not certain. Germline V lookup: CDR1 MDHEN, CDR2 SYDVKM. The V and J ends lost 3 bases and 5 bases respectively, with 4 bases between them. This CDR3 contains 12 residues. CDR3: CASSFETGELFF. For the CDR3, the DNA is TGTGCCAGCAGTTTCGAGACCGGGGAGCTGTTTTTT.

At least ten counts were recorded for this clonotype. CDR3 loop: CSAQGTNYGYTF. The CDR3 DNA is TGCAGTGCCCAGGGGACTAACTATGGCTACACCTTC. The chain combines TRBV20-1 with TRBJ1-2, with D possibly matching TRBD1 (6 bases). From germline, CDR1 is DFQATT and CDR2 SNEGSKA (reference sequence). Trimming left V 6 bases short and J 0 bases short, with 8 bases between. The length of the CDR3 is 12 residues.

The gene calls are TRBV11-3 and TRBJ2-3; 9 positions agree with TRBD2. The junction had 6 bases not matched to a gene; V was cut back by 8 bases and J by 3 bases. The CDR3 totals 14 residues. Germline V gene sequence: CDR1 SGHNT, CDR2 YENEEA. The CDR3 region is CASHRGLATDTQYF. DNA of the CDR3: TGTGCCAGCCACCGGGGACTAGCAACAGATACGCAGTATTTT.

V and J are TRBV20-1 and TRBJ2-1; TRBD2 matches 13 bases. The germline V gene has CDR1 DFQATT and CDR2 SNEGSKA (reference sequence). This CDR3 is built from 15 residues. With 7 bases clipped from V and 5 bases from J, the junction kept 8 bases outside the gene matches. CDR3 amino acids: CSVFGLAGEDNEQFF. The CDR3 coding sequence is TGCAGTGTATTTGGACTAGCGGGAGAGGACAATGAGCAGTTCTTC.

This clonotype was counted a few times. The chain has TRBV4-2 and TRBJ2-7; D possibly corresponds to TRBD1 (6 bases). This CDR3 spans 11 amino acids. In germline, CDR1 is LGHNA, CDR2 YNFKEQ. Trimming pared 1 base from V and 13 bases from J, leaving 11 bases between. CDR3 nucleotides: TGTGCCAGCAGCCAAGGGGACAAGGGTTACTTC. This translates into CASSQGDKGYF.

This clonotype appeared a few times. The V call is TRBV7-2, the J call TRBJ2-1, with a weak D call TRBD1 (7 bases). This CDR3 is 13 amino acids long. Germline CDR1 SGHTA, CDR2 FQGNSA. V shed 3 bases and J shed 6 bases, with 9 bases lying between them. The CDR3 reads CASSFQGGNEQFF. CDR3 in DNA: TGTGCCAGCAGCTTTCAGGGGGGCAATGAGCAGTTCTTC.

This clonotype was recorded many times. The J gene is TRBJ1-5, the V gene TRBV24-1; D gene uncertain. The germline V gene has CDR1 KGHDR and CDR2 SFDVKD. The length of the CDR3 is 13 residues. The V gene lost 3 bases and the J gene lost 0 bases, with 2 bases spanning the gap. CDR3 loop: CATSDDSNQPQHF. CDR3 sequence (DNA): TGTGCCACCAGTGATGATAGCAATCAGCCCCAGCATTTT.

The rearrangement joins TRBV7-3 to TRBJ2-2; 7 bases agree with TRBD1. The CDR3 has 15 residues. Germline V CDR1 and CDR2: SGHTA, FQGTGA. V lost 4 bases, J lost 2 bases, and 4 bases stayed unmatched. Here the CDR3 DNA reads TGTGCCAGCAGCTCGGGACAGATTAACACCGGGGAGCTGTTTTTT. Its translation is CASSSGQINTGELFF.

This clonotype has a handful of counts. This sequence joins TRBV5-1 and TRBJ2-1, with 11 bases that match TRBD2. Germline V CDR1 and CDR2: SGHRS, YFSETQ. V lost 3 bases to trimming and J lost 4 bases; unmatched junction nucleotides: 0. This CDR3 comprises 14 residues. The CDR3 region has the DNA TGCGCCAGCAGCTGGACTAGCGGGTACAATGAGCAGTTCTTC. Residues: CASSWTSGYNEQFF.

CDR3 DNA sequence: TGCGCCAGCAGCCCGCCGGCAGTAGGGAGGAACACTGAAGCTTTCTTT. It codes for CASSPPAVGRNTEAFF. The chain combines TRBV4-1 with TRBJ1-1, with D hard to call. Trimming took 4 bases from V and 1 from J, leaving 16 bases between them. This CDR3 is built from 16 residues. Germline V CDR1 and CDR2: MGHRA, YSYEKL.

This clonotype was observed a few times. The CDR3 bases are TGTGCCAGCAGCGTAGTGGGGACTAGCGGAGGAGCCTCTTTCTACAATGAGCAGTTCTTC. Encoded protein: CASSVVGTSGGASFYNEQFF. V gene TRBV9 combines with J gene TRBJ2-1; 11 bases are shared with TRBD2. V dropped 0 bases and J dropped 3; count of bases not matched to a gene: 14. This CDR3 comprises 20 residues. Germline CDR1 and CDR2: SGDLS and YYNGEE.

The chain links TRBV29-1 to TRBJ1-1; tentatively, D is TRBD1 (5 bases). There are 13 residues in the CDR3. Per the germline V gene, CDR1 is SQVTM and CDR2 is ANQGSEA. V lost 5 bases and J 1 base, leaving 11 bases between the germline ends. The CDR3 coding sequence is TGCAGCGTTATCAGGACAACGAACACTGAAGCTTTCTTT. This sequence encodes CSVIRTTNTEAFF. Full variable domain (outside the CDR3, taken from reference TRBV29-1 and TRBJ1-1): SAVISQKPSRDICQRGTSLTIQCQVDSQVTMMFWYRQQPGQSLTLIATANQGSEATYESGFVIDKFPISRPNLTFSTLTVSNMSPEDSSIYLCSVIRTTNTEAFFGQGTRLTVV.

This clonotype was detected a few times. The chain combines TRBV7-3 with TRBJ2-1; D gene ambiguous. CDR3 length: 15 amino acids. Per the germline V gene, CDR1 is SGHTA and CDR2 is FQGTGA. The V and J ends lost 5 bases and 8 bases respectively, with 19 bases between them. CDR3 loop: CASSPRGDTIDEQFF. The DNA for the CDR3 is TGTGCCAGCAGCCCCCGTGGAGATACAATTGATGAGCAGTTCTTC.

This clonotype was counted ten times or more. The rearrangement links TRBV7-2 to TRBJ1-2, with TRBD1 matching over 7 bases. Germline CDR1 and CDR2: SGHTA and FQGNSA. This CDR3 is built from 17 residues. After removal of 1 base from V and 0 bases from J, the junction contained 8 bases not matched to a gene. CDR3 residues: CASSLGGTDGANYGYTF. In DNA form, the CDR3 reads TGTGCCAGCAGCTTAGGGGGGACAGATGGAGCTAACTATGGCTACACCTTC.

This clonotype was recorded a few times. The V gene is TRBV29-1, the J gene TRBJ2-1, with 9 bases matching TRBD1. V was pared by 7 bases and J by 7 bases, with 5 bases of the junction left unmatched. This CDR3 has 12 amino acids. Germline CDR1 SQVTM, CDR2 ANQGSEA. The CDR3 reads CSAGDRENEQFF. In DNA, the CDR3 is TGCAGCGCGGGGGACAGGGAGAATGAGCAGTTCTTC.

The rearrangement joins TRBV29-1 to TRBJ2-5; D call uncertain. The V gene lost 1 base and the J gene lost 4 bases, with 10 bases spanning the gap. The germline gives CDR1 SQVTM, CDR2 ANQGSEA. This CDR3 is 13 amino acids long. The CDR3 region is CSVEAASRETQYF. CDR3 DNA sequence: TGCAGCGTTGAAGCGGCCAGTCGAGAGACCCAGTACTTC.